This T cell receptor (beta chain) was found in a study of cytomegalovirus exposure and HLA in healthy donors. PCR involved 60 Vbeta and 13 Jbeta primers. Produced via immunoSEQ multiplex PCR; TCRdb's table is partial and in-frame only. This sample has about 160,000 clones; approximately 74% occur once, and the top ten carry over 2.5%. CDR3 length equals 14 residues. Germline CDR1 and CDR2: MNHNS and SASEGT. V was shortened by 5 bases and J by 4 bases, with 14 bases between the two germline ends. The J gene is TRBJ1-2, the V gene TRBV6-1, with D perhaps TRBD1 (5 bases). The receptor comes from a woman aged 25-40 years in good health and CMV-seronegative. Sequenced material: PBMCs. CDR3 amino acids: CASSPEAGFYGYTF. In DNA, the CDR3 is TGTGCCAGCAGTCCCGAAGCAGGGTTCTATGGCTACACCTTC.